This is a list of T cell receptor beta chains from one sample in a study of cytomegalovirus exposure and HLA in healthy donors. This table comes from immunoSEQ multiplex PCR, and its TCRdb copy is limited to in-frame clones, with some not included. The repertoire holds 150,000 to 200,000 clones, with around 80% as singletons. Sequencing used PBMCs. These receptors came from a woman in her twenties or thirties in good health and CMV-seronegative. CDR3s include the opening cysteine and the closing phenylalanine or tryptophan. D genes are given only for firm matches. Rows may omit the clone size; those that give it use once, few, many or a size class.

D gene,V gene,clone size,J gene,CDR3 protein,CDR3 DNA
.,TRBV7-3,.,TRBJ1-1,CASSTVPGQNTEAFF,TGTGCCAGCAGCACTGTACCGGGACAGAACACTGAAGCTTTCTTT
.,TRBV2,.,TRBJ2-7,CASAPSGSYEQYF,TGTGCCAGCGCCCCCAGCGGATCCTACGAGCAGTACTTC
.,TRBV27,.,TRBJ2-3,CASSFPSDTQYF,TGTGCCAGCAGTTTTCCCTCAGATACGCAGTATTTT
TRBD2,TRBV10-3,.,TRBJ2-7,CAISEPGLPYEQYF,TGTGCCATCAGTGAACCGGGACTACCTTACGAGCAGTACTTC
TRBD1,TRBV5-1,.,TRBJ1-1,CASSLLPGQRNTEAFF,TGCGCCAGCAGCTTATTGCCGGGACAGAGGAACACTGAAGCTTTCTTT
TRBD1,TRBV4-1,.,TRBJ1-2,CASSHTGTGVVYGYTF,TGCGCCAGCAGCCATACCGGGACAGGGGTTGTCTATGGCTACACCTTC
TRBD2,TRBV19,.,TRBJ2-5,CASSIDTSLAGNLQETQYF,TGTGCCAGTAGTATAGATACCTCCCTAGCGGGGAACTTACAAGAGACCCAGTACTTC
.,TRBV10-3,.,TRBJ1-3,CAISGQVNSGNTIYF,TGTGCCATCAGTGGACAGGTTAACTCTGGAAACACCATATATTTT
TRBD1,TRBV7-7,.,TRBJ2-3,CASSLTGGADTQYF,TGTGCCAGCAGCTTAACAGGGGGCGCAGATACGCAGTATTTT
.,TRBV5-1,once,TRBJ1-6,CASSADSSYNSPLHF,TGCGCCAGCAGCGCCGACAGCTCCTATAATTCACCCCTCCACTTT
TRBD2,TRBV5-7,.,TRBJ2-5,CASSLERGGPQETQYF,TGTGCCAGCAGCTTGGAGCGCGGGGGGCCCCAAGAGACCCAGTACTTC
.,TRBV5-6,.,TRBJ2-5,CASSPGPGRAVRETQYF,TGTGCCAGCAGCCCGGGCCCGGGCAGGGCCGTGCGAGAGACCCAGTACTTC
TRBD1,TRBV27,.,TRBJ2-7,CASSRGQGRREQYF,TGTGCCAGCAGTCGGGGACAGGGAAGACGCGAGCAGTACTTC
.,TRBV25-1,.,TRBJ2-7,CASSDLDEQYF,TGTGCCAGCAGTGATCTCGACGAGCAGTACTTC